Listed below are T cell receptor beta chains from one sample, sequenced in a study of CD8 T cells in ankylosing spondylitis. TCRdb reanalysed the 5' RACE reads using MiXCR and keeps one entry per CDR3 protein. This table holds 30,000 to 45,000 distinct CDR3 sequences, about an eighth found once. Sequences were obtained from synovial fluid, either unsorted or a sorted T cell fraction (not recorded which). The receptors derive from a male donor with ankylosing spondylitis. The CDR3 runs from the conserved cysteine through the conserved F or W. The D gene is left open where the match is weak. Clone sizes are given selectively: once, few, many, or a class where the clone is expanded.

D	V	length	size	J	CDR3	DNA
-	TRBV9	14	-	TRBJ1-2	CASTGGGAINGYTF	TGTGCCAGCACCGGGGGGGGGGCGATCAATGGCTACACCTTC
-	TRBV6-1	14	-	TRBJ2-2	CASSELADTGELFF	TGTGCCAGCAGTGAACTAGCTGACACCGGGGAGCTGTTTTTT
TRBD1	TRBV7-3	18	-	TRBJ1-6	CASSLGGDRGSYNSPLHF	TGTGCCAGCAGCTTAGGCGGGGACAGGGGCTCCTATAATTCACCCCTCCACTTT
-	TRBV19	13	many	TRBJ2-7	CASSISGPSVQYF	TGTGCCAGTAGTATAAGCGGTCCCTCTGTACAGTACTTC
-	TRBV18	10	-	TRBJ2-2	CASSRGELFF	TGTGCCAGCTCACGTGGGGAGCTGTTTTTT
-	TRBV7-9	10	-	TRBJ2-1	CASSIGEQFF	TGTGCCAGCAGCATCGGGGAGCAGTTCTTC
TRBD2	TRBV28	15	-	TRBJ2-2	CASSLMVGRSGELFF	TGTGCCAGCAGTTTGATGGTCGGGAGGTCCGGGGAGCTGTTTTTT
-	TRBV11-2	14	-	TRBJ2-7	CASSTLLGSYEQYF	TGTGCCAGCAGCACCCTCTTGGGGTCCTACGAGCAGTACTTC
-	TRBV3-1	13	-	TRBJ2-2	CASSHLNTGELFF	TGTGCCAGCAGCCACTTGAACACCGGGGAGCTGTTTTTT
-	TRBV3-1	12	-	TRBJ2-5	CASSHQGETQYF	TGTGCCAGCAGCCACCAGGGAGAGACCCAGTACTTC
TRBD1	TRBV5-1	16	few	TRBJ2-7	CASSLDRGHRSYEQYF	TGCGCCAGCAGCTTGGACAGGGGACATAGATCCTACGAGCAGTACTTC
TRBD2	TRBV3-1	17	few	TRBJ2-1	CASSRRGRGGLNNEQFF	TGTGCCAGCAGCCGACGGGGGCGGGGGGGCCTCAACAATGAGCAGTTCTTC
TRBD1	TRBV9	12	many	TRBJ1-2	CASSPGGYGYTF	TGTGCCAGCAGCCCAGGGGGCTATGGCTACACCTTC
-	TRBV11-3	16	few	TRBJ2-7	CASSWLPGLSSYEQYF	TGTGCCAGCAGCTGGTTGCCGGGACTTAGCTCCTACGAGCAGTACTTC